Listed below are T cell receptor beta chains from one sample, sequenced in a study of ipilimumab plus nivolumab after autologous stem cell transplantation. Only in-frame clones appear in the TCRdb table, and some are missing; sequencing was by immunoSEQ multiplex PCR. The table has fewer than 20,000 clones, roughly 70% seen once. The input for sequencing was PBMCs, taken in a trial of ipilimumab plus nivolumab as post-transplant consolidation. The receptors stem from a male donor with diffuse large B-cell lymphoma. Each CDR3 is given with its conserved first and last residue. D genes are given only for firm matches. The size entry is marked missing in some rows and otherwise reads once, few, many or a size class.

TRBJ1-1 TRBV11-3 TRBD1 . TGTGCCAGCAGCTTATACAGGGGAACTGAAGCTTTCTTT CASSLYRGTEAFF
TRBJ1-2 TRBV4-2 . . TGTGCCAGCAGCCAAGAGGGGGGCAGGGCAAACGATGGCTACACCTTC CASSQEGGRANDGYTF
TRBJ1-1 TRBV5-1 . . TGCGCCAGCAGCTTGGAGCCGGCCACGAACACTGAAGCTTTCTTT CASSLEPATNTEAFF
TRBJ2-1 TRBV11-3 . . TGTGCCAGCAGCTTCCGCCCCCGCTCCTACAATGAGCAGTTCTTC CASSFRPRSYNEQFF
TRBJ2-1 TRBV7-9 . medium-sized TGTGCCAGCAGCTTAGTAGTGTCTAATCGGAATGAGCAGTTCTTC CASSLVVSNRNEQFF
TRBJ2-1 TRBV4-2 . . TGTGCCAGCAGCCAAGTTGGGGGCAATGAGCAGTTCTTC CASSQVGGNEQFF
TRBJ1-1 TRBV7-2 . . TGTGCCAGCAGCTTAGAGGCCTTGGACACTGAAGCTTTCTTT CASSLEALDTEAFF
TRBJ2-7 TRBV29-1 TRBD2 . TGCAGCGTTGGGATGGCTAATAGCGGGAGCGAGCAGTACTTC CSVGMANSGSEQYF
TRBJ1-1 TRBV9 . . TGTGCCAGCAGCGTGAACGGCGGCACTGAAGCTTTCTTT CASSVNGGTEAFF
TRBJ2-3 TRBV7-8 TRBD2 . TGTGCCAGCAGCTTAGTGATGATTGCGGGAGCTGCAGATACGCAGTATTTT CASSLVMIAGAADTQYF
TRBJ2-1 TRBV19 . . TGTGCCAGTAGTATGGGCGTTGAGCAGTTCTTC CASSMGVEQFF
TRBJ1-2 TRBV30 . many TGTGCCTGGAGCGTATACCGGGCGCAAGGCTACACCTTC CAWSVYRAQGYTF
TRBJ2-3 TRBV7-7 . many TGTGCTAGCAGCGAGGGACTCAACAGGGGCACAGATACGCAGTATTTT CASSEGLNRGTDTQYF
TRBJ2-1 TRBV21-1 . . TGTGCCAGCAGCAAAGCCCATTCGGCGGGCCCTTCCTACAATGAGCAGTTCTTC CASSKAHSAGPSYNEQFF